One sample yielded the 17 T cell receptor beta chains listed below, sequenced in a study of blood T cell repertoires in COVID-19. TCRdb's table, derived via immunoSEQ multiplex PCR, lists solely in-frame clones and lacks some. In the table there are around 330,000 clones, 90% of which are singletons. Sequencing was done on a sample of PBMCs or T cells enriched from blood (not recorded which). The origin of the receptors is a man in his sixties who had recovered from COVID-19.

The rearrangement joins TRBV12-3 or TRBV12-4 to TRBJ1-1; D is unresolved. V lost 5 bases to trimming and J lost 2 bases, with 9 bases between them. The CDR3 loop spans 13 amino acids. Here the CDR3 DNA reads TGTGCCAGCAGTGGCAGGCATAACACTGAAGCTTTCTTT. Translating it yields CASSGRHNTEAFF.

This clone appeared a single time. The chain links TRBV5-8 to TRBJ2-5; 8 nucleotides match TRBD1. Germline V gene sequence: CDR1 SGHTS, CDR2 YDEGEE. The CDR3 consists of 15 residues. Trimming cost V 4 bases and J 1 base; bases outside gene matches: 6. The CDR3 loop is CASSPQDRVQETQYF. In DNA, the CDR3 is TGTGCCAGCAGCCCGCAGGACAGGGTCCAAGAGACCCAGTACTTC. Complete variable domain (other parts from reference TRBV5-8 and TRBJ2-5): EAGVTQSPTHLIKTRGQQATLRCSPISGHTSVYWYQQALGLGLQFLLWYDEGEERNRGNFPPRFSGRQFPNYSSELNVNALELEDSALYLCASSPQDRVQETQYFGPGTRLLVL.

The CDR3 DNA follows: TGTGCCAGCAGTGACCCCACTAGCGCCAAGGACACAGATACGCAGTATTTT. Protein sequence: CASSDPTSAKDTDTQYF. The genes are TRBV25-1 and TRBJ2-3; 7 nucleotides align to TRBD2. The CDR3 runs to 17 residues. Trimming cost V 3 bases and J 2 bases; bases outside gene matches: 11. Germline CDR1 is MGHDK and CDR2 is SYGVNS.

The genes are TRBV4-1 and TRBJ1-5; a possible D gene is TRBD1 (5 bases). CDR1 and CDR2 (germline): MGHRA, YSYEKL. This CDR3 comprises 13 residues. V gave up 4 bases and J gave up 3 bases, with 7 bases separating them. CDR3 amino acids: CASSPQDNQPQHF. CDR3 DNA sequence: TGCGCCAGCAGCCCACAGGACAATCAGCCCCAGCATTTT.

The chain has TRBV7-8 and TRBJ1-2, with 8 bases fitting TRBD1. This CDR3 has 17 amino acids. Germline lookup yields CDR1 SGHVS and CDR2 FQNEAQ. V lost 5 bases, J lost 4 bases, and 15 bases stayed unmatched. The CDR3 spells CASSPGQGTKPRYGYTF. DNA of the CDR3: TGTGCCAGCAGCCCCGGACAGGGAACCAAACCACGCTATGGCTACACCTTC.

The CDR3: CASSQGGVKNTDTQYF. In DNA form, the CDR3 reads TGCGCCAGCAGCCAGGGAGGGGTGAAGAACACAGATACGCAGTATTTT. This sequence joins TRBV4-1 and TRBJ2-3; 7 positions match TRBD2. V shed 3 bases and J 2 bases; nucleotides not matched to a gene: 8. The CDR3 loop spans 16 amino acids. In germline, CDR1 is MGHRA, CDR2 YSYEKL.

This clone is a singleton in its sample. The rearrangement uses TRBV4-3 and TRBJ1-5; D is unresolved. V gave up 1 base and J gave up 6 bases, with 10 bases separating them. Germline V lookup: CDR1 LGHNA, CDR2 YSLEER. There are 14 residues in the CDR3. CDR3 in DNA: TGCGCCAGCAGCCAAGTGGAGGGTAGTCAGCCCCAGCATTTT. Protein sequence: CASSQVEGSQPQHF.

The chain carries TRBV19 and TRBJ2-1; perhaps TRBD2 as D (6 bases). This CDR3 has 14 amino acids. V lost 7 bases, J lost 0 bases, and 10 bases lay in between. Per germline, CDR1 LNHDA and CDR2 SQIVND (reference sequence). The CDR3 loop is CASNAGSSYNEQFF. In nucleotides, the CDR3 is TGTGCCAGTAATGCGGGATCCTCCTACAATGAGCAGTTCTTC.

The chain carries TRBV6-6 and TRBJ1-1; D remains unclear. This CDR3 comprises 15 residues. V was pared by 8 bases and J by 1 base, with 17 bases between. Germline V CDR1 and CDR2: MNHNY, SVGAGI (reference sequence). CDR3 DNA sequence: TGTGCCAGCCAATTTAGCACCACCGGGAACACTGAAGCTTTCTTT. The encoded protein is CASQFSTTGNTEAFF.

The chain uses TRBV7-2 and TRBJ2-3; unclear D gene. This CDR3 is 13 amino acids long. CDR1 is SGHTA and CDR2 is FQGNSA in the germline V gene. Trimming took 2 bases from V and 4 from J, leaving 7 bases between them. The CDR3 is CASSLTRADTQYF. CDR3 coding DNA: TGTGCCAGCAGCTTAACGCGAGCAGATACGCAGTATTTT.

This sequence joins TRBV11-3 and TRBJ2-5, with 10 bases lining up with TRBD2. The CDR3 consists of 17 residues. Germline V gene sequence: CDR1 SGHNT, CDR2 YENEEA. J was trimmed by 1 base and V by 5 bases; bases with no gene match: 10. CDR3 sequence: CASSPGFGLAVQETQYF. The CDR3 region has the DNA TGTGCCAGCAGCCCGGGATTTGGACTAGCGGTCCAAGAGACCCAGTACTTC. The full variable domain, its missing parts supplied by reference TRBV11-3 and TRBJ2-5, is EAGVVQSPRYKIIEKKQPVAFWCNPISGHNTLYWYLQNLGQGPELLIRYENEEAVDDSQLPKDRFSAERLKGVDSTLKIQPAELGDSAVYLCASSPGFGLAVQETQYFGPGTRLLVL.

The DNA of the CDR3 is TGTGCCAGCAGCGATTCACAGGGTTTGGAGACCCAGTACTTC. Its protein is CASSDSQGLETQYF. The chain links TRBV7-9 to TRBJ2-5; perhaps TRBD1 as D (6 bases). CDR1 SEHNR and CDR2 FQNEAQ come from the germline V gene (reference sequence). Trimming took off 5 bases at V and 5 bases at J, with 15 bases between the two ends. There are 14 residues in the CDR3. The whole variable domain, filled in from reference TRBV7-9 and TRBJ2-5, reads DTGVSQNPRHKITKRGQNVTFRCDPISEHNRLYWYRQTLGQGPEFLTYFQNEAQLEKSRLLSDRFSAERPKGSFSTLEIQRTEQGDSAMYLCASSDSQGLETQYFGPGTRLLVL.

This sequence joins TRBV7-9 and TRBJ1-5, with 7 bases fitting TRBD1. The germline V gene has CDR1 SEHNR and CDR2 FQNEAQ (reference sequence). After removal of 5 bases from V and 3 bases from J, the junction contained 1 base not matched to a gene. There are 13 residues in the CDR3. The CDR3 loop is CASSTGVNQPQHF. DNA of the CDR3: TGTGCCAGCAGCACAGGGGTCAATCAGCCCCAGCATTTT.

This chain connects TRBV6-5 to TRBJ1-6; D is undetermined. The CDR3 is 14 residues long. CDR1 and CDR2 from the germline V gene are MNHEY and SVGAGI. The ends were cut back, 5 bases at V and 9 bases at J, with 14 bases in the middle. The CDR3 DNA sequence: TGTGCCAGCAGTCTTCCGGGTTCGGGTTCACCCCTCCACTTT. It yields the protein CASSLPGSGSPLHF.

The chain uses TRBV2 and TRBJ2-7; perhaps TRBD2 as D (6 bases). This CDR3 has 13 residues. V was pared by 0 bases and J by 4 bases, with 7 bases between. Germline assignment: CDR1 SNHLY and CDR2 FYNNEI. The CDR3: CASSEAAGYEQYF. The CDR3 DNA follows: TGTGCCAGCAGTGAAGCTGCGGGGTACGAGCAGTACTTC.

This clone has only one observation. V gene TRBV18 combines with J gene TRBJ1-1; D not resolved. Trimming took off 5 bases at V and 1 base at J, with 8 bases between the two ends. From germline, CDR1 is KGHSH and CDR2 LQKENI. This CDR3 spans 13 amino acids. The CDR3 is CASSSTGNTEAFF. In nucleotides, the CDR3 is TGTGCCAGCTCATCGACGGGGAACACTGAAGCTTTCTTT.

The CDR3 nucleotides read TGTGCCAGCAGCGCCACCGGGACTAGCGGGGGCAATGAGCAGTTCTTC. It translates to CASSATGTSGGNEQFF. This rearrangement joins TRBV9 to TRBJ2-1, with 14 bases fitting TRBD2. V trimming: 3 bases; J trimming: 6 bases; junction bases outside the gene matches: 5. The CDR3 loop spans 16 amino acids. CDR1 is SGDLS and CDR2 is YYNGEE in the germline V gene.